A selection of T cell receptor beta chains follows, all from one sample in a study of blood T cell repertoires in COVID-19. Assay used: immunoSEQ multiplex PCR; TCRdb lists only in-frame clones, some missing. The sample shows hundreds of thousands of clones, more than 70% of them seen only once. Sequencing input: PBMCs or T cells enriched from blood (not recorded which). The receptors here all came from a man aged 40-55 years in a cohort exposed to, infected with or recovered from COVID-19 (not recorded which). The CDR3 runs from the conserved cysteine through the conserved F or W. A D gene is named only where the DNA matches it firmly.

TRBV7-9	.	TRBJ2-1	TGTGCCAGCAGCCTCCGGAGCTCCTACAATGAGCAGTTCTTC	CASSLRSSYNEQFF
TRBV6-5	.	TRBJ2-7	TGTGCCAGCAACGCCGGGGGTACCGCCTACGAGCAGTACTTC	CASNAGGTAYEQYF
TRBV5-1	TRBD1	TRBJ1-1	TGCGCCAGCAACCCGGGACAGCCGAACACTGAAGCTTTCTTT	CASNPGQPNTEAFF
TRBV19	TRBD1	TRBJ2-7	TGTGCCAGTGCCGCCGGACAGGGCTCCTACGAGCAGTACTTC	CASAAGQGSYEQYF
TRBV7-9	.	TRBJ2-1	TGTGCCAGCAGCCCCTTCCCTGGAGTTAATTACGACAATGAGCAGTTCTTC	CASSPFPGVNYDNEQFF
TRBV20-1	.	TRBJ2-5	TGCAGCCTTCGCTTGTCGGGGACCCAGTACTTC	CSLRLSGTQYF
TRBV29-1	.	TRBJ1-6	TGCAGCGTTGAAGAACGGCAGGGAGGACCCCTCCACTTT	CSVEERQGGPLHF
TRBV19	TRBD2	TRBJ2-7	TGTGCCAGTAGCCCGGGACTAGCGGGCCTCCGCTACGAGCAGTACTTC	CASSPGLAGLRYEQYF
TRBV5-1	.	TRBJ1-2	TGCGCCAGCAGCTTGGCCTTGACAGATGGCTACACCTTC	CASSLALTDGYTF
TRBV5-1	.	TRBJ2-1	TGCGCCAGCAGCTTGGCGGTTTACAATGAGCAGTTCTTC	CASSLAVYNEQFF
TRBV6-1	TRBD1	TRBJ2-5	TGTGCCAGCAGTGAATCGGGACAGGGAGAGACCCAGTACTTC	CASSESGQGETQYF
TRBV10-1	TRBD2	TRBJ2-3	TGCGCCAGCAGTGTGGGAGGGCCCGCAGATACGCAGTATTTT	CASSVGGPADTQYF
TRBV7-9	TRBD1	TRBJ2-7	TGTGCCAGCAGCTTAGAACAGGGGGCCTACGAGCAGTACTTC	CASSLEQGAYEQYF
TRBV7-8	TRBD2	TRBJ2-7	TGTGCCAGCAGCTTAGCAGGGACTAGCGGTGCCTACGAGCAGTACTTC	CASSLAGTSGAYEQYF
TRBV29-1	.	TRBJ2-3	TGCAGCGTTGAAGAGGTAATGGGACAAAAGCGGCGCACAGATACGCAGTATTTT	CSVEEVMGQKRRTDTQYF